What follows are 10 T cell receptor beta chains derived from one specimen sequenced in a study of T cell repertoires in cytomegalovirus infection. TCRdb passed the reads through MiXCR, listing each CDR3 protein once. The profile shows 150,000 or so distinct CDR3 sequences, less than 25% of them singletons. Sequencing was performed on PBMCs. The source of these receptors is a human donor in good health (CMV status not recorded). Some clones in this sample may be carry-over from other donors' samples.

Many counts were recorded for this clonotype. This rearrangement joins TRBV13 to TRBJ1-1; perhaps TRBD1 as D (6 bases). The germline V gene encodes CDR1 PRHDT and CDR2 FYEKMQ (reference sequence). The CDR3 loop spans 12 amino acids. V dropped 10 bases and J dropped 1 base, with 10 bases sitting between them. CDR3 region: CATLQGNTEAFF. CDR3 in DNA: TGTGCCACCTTACAGGGGAACACTGAAGCTTTCTTT.

A few counts support this clonotype. This chain connects TRBV7-9 to TRBJ1-1, with D possibly TRBD1 on 5 matching bases. V was pared by 1 base and J by 1 base, with 10 bases between. CDR1 is SEHNR, CDR2 FQNEAQ, per germline (reference sequence). This CDR3 spans 15 amino acids. This CDR3 reads CASSLVPGPNTEAFF. CDR3 DNA sequence: TGTGCCAGCAGCTTAGTTCCAGGGCCGAACACTGAAGCTTTCTTT.

At least ten counts were recorded for this clonotype. J is TRBJ2-1 and V is TRBV7-8; 12 bases line up with TRBD2. V trimming: 3 bases; J trimming: 6 bases; junction bases outside the gene matches: 3. The CDR3 covers 15 residues. The germline V gene encodes CDR1 SGHVS and CDR2 FQNEAQ. The CDR3 sequence: CASSFSGLAGNEQFF. For the CDR3, the DNA is TGTGCCAGCAGCTTTTCGGGACTAGCGGGCAATGAGCAGTTCTTC.

CDR3 sequence reads: CASSPLAGGNEQFF. The CDR3 nucleotides are TGCGCCAGCAGCCCCCTGGCGGGAGGCAATGAGCAGTTCTTC. The chain recombines TRBV5-1 with TRBJ2-1, with 8 bases identical to TRBD2. Germline trimming cut 4 bases from V and 6 bases from J; bases unmatched to any gene: 6. The germline V gene encodes CDR1 SGHRS and CDR2 YFSETQ. This CDR3 is built from 14 residues.

The sample holds a few counts of this clonotype. The chain is built from TRBV29-1 and TRBJ2-2, with no clear D. The V end lost 2 bases, the J end lost 1 base, and 5 bases lay between the germline ends. Per germline, CDR1 SQVTM and CDR2 ANQGSEA. The CDR3 length is 13 residues. CDR3 loop: CSVEPKNTGELFF. For the CDR3, the DNA is TGCAGCGTTGAACCAAAGAACACCGGGGAGCTGTTTTTT.

J is TRBJ2-3 and V is TRBV6-2 or TRBV6-3; 11 positions match TRBD2. Trimming cost V 5 bases and J 5 bases; bases outside gene matches: 9. The germline V gene has CDR1 MNHEY and CDR2 SVGEGT. The CDR3 consists of 16 residues. CDR3 amino acids: CASSPRTSGRLDTQYF. The CDR3 DNA is TGTGCCAGCAGTCCTAGAACTAGCGGGAGATTAGATACGCAGTATTTT.

The chain combines TRBV19 with TRBJ2-7; 7 positions match TRBD1. There are 13 residues in the CDR3. Germline CDR1 and CDR2: LNHDA and SQIVND (reference sequence). V trimming: 9 bases; J trimming: 3 bases; junction bases outside the gene matches: 8. Here the CDR3 DNA reads TGTGCCAGCGGCCGGGGACAGAACTACGAGCAGTACTTC. Amino acid sequence: CASGRGQNYEQYF.

This clonotype was seen many times. The gene calls are TRBV7-2 and TRBJ1-1, with 7 bases fitting TRBD1. V dropped 5 bases and J dropped 0; count of bases not matched to a gene: 9. The CDR3 has 16 amino acids. Germline V CDR1 and CDR2: SGHTA, FQGNSA. CDR3 loop: CASSDLTGIMNTEAFF. DNA for the CDR3: TGTGCCAGCAGCGACTTGACAGGGATTATGAACACTGAAGCTTTCTTT.

This clonotype was seen a handful of times. The chain is built from TRBV6-1 and TRBJ1-5; perhaps TRBD1 as D (5 bases). V was clipped by 6 bases and J by 5 bases, with 20 bases between them. Germline V gene data show CDR1 as MNHNS and CDR2 as SASEGT. The CDR3 runs 16 residues. The CDR3 DNA reads TGTGCCAGCAGGAACGAGGGGTGGGGGTTTGATCAGCCCCAGCATTTT. Translated, it gives CASRNEGWGFDQPQHF.

This clonotype was seen only once. A much larger clone sits a single nucleotide away, making a read error possible. This chain links TRBV7-6 with TRBJ2-2; 8 bases match TRBD1. CDR1 SGHVS and CDR2 FNYEAQ come from the germline V gene. The CDR3 covers 18 residues. CDR3 protein: CASSLPRTGMGNTGVLFF. The CDR3 bases are TGTGCCAGCAGCCTACCCCGGACAGGGATGGGGAACACCGGGGTGCTGTTTTTT.